The T cell receptor beta chain described here comes from a study of blood T cell repertoires in COVID-19. The overall study: There were acute and convalescent COVID-19 samples, and they came from the United States, Italy and Spain.

Self-reported history from a screening survey and questionnaire set each donor's cohort. No more than 2 weeks before study entry, exposed participants had met a case of COVID-19. Clones were sequenced by immunoSEQ multiplex PCR, and TCRdb holds only the in-frame ones, with some missing. The sample includes about 320,000 clones, 90% to 95% of them seen just once. The sequenced material came from PBMCs or T cells enriched from blood (not recorded which). This receptor was identified in a woman in her 30s who had been exposed to COVID-19.

CDR3 amino acids: CASPLGTGTGYSATNEKLFF. The CDR3 nucleotides are TGCGCCAGTCCCTTGGGGACCGGGACAGGGTATTCTGCCACTAATGAAAAACTGTTTTTT. This chain connects TRBV10-1 to TRBJ1-4, with 9 positions matching TRBD1. This CDR3 has 20 residues. Germline lookup yields CDR1 WNHNN and CDR2 SYGVQD (reference sequence). V shed 9 bases, J shed 2 bases, and the junction held 22 bases outside the gene matches.